These 17 T cell receptor beta chains share one sample of origin, sequenced in a study of cytomegalovirus exposure and HLA in healthy donors. Vbeta (60) and Jbeta (13) primers were used in the PCR. Data came from immunoSEQ multiplex PCR; TCRdb stores just in-frame clones and leaves some out. The sample gives roughly 100,000 clones, 78% of which show up once; about 5% is in the top ten. The sequenced material came from PBMCs. The source is a male donor in good health and CMV-seronegative.

Regarding this clone: One junction end disagrees with the germline gene, perhaps due to a read error. The chain uses TRBV7-9 and TRBJ1-1; 9 bases map to TRBD1. The CDR3 has 14 residues. The V gene's germline CDR1 is SEHNR and CDR2 FQNEAQ (reference sequence). The CDR3 bases are TGTTCCAGCAGCTCAAGACAGGGGGACACTGAAGCTTTCTTT. It codes for CSSSSRQGDTEAFF. Based on the CDR3 plus reference TRBV7-9 and TRBJ1-1, the full variable domain is DTGVSQNPRHKITKRGQNVTFRCDPISEHNRLYWYRQTLGQGPEFLTYFQNEAQLEKSRLLSDRFSAERPKGSFSTLEIQRTEQGDSAMYLCSSSSRQGDTEAFFGQGTRLTVV.

V and J are TRBV9 and TRBJ2-7; 8 bases agree with TRBD1. Germline V gene data show CDR1 as SGDLS and CDR2 as YYNGEE. This CDR3 is 14 amino acids long. The trim removed 3 bases at V and 3 bases at J, leaving 5 bases unmatched. The CDR3 loop is CASSAGGSIYEQYF. The CDR3 bases are TGTGCCAGCAGCGCAGGGGGCTCTATCTACGAGCAGTACTTC.

V is TRBV5-1 and J is TRBJ2-3; 10 bases map to TRBD2. The junction had 1 base not matched to a gene; V was cut back by 2 bases and J by 4 bases. CDR1 is SGHRS, CDR2 YFSETQ, per germline. The CDR3 has 14 residues. Written as DNA, the CDR3 is TGCGCCAGCAGCTTCGGGACTAGCGCAGATACGCAGTATTTT. Amino acids: CASSFGTSADTQYF.

The V gene is TRBV5-1, the J gene TRBJ1-4; 9 bases line up with TRBD1. The V gene's germline CDR1 is SGHRS and CDR2 YFSETQ. This CDR3 spans 18 amino acids. Trimming cost V 4 bases and J 4 bases; bases outside gene matches: 14. DNA of the CDR3: TGCGCCAGCAGCCTGTCTCGGACAGGGGTATCGTTTAATGAAAAACTGTTTTTT. It codes for CASSLSRTGVSFNEKLFF.

The chain is built from TRBV18 and TRBJ2-5; a possible D gene is TRBD2 (6 bases). The CDR3 totals 17 residues. Germline CDR1 KGHSH, CDR2 LQKENI. The V end lost 4 bases, the J end lost 7 bases, and 25 bases lay between the germline ends. The CDR3 is CASSRQNTRDPSTTQYF. The CDR3 DNA follows: TGTGCCAGCTCACGACAAAATACGCGGGACCCCTCCACGACCCAGTACTTC.

V usage is TRBV2 and J usage is TRBJ2-5; unclear D gene. Trimming removed 4 bases from V and 5 bases from J, with 14 bases in between. The CDR3 sequence is 14 residues long. Germline V CDR1 and CDR2: SNHLY, FYNNEI. The CDR3 coding sequence is TGTGCCAGCAGTGTGAGCAAAGCGCGGGAGACCCAGTACTTC. It yields the protein CASSVSKARETQYF.

The V and J genes are TRBV11-3 and TRBJ1-1; D is ambiguous. The ends were cut back, 5 bases at V and 5 bases at J, with 9 bases in the middle. Germline values: CDR1 SGHNT, CDR2 YENEEA. CDR3 size: 12 residues. In DNA form, the CDR3 reads TGTGCCAGCAGCCCGGAGGTGACTGAAGCTTTCTTT. This translates into CASSPEVTEAFF.

The rearrangement links TRBV5-1 to TRBJ1-1; D unresolved. Per germline, CDR1 SGHRS and CDR2 YFSETQ. The length of the CDR3 is 15 residues. Between the trimmed V and J ends, which lost 2 bases and 0 bases, there was a span of 11 bases. The CDR3 region has the DNA TGCGCCAGCAGCTTTAGAGGAAACATGAACACTGAAGCTTTCTTT. This codes for CASSFRGNMNTEAFF.

The chain carries TRBV30 and TRBJ1-4; 9 positions match TRBD1. V shed 0 bases, J shed 8 bases, and the junction held 1 base outside the gene matches. This CDR3 region has 13 residues. Germline V gene lookup returns CDR1 GTSNPN and CDR2 SVGIG (reference sequence). CDR3 DNA: TGTGCCTGGAGTGTACAGGGGGCGGAAAAACTGTTTTTT. Residues: CAWSVQGAEKLFF.

J is TRBJ1-6 and V is TRBV30; possibly TRBD1 for D (5 bases). Per germline, CDR1 GTSNPN and CDR2 SVGIG (reference sequence). Trimming cost V 5 bases and J 6 bases, with 8 bases left between them. The CDR3 spans 12 residues. CDR3 sequence reads: CAWSGLNSPLHF. CDR3 coding DNA: TGTGCCTGGTCAGGGCTTAATTCACCCCTCCACTTT.

The chain employs TRBV6-5 and TRBJ1-6; no clear D gene. V gave up 6 bases and J gave up 3 bases, with 6 bases separating them. Germline V gives CDR1 MNHEY, CDR2 SVGAGI. CDR3 size: 13 residues. CDR3 nucleotides: TGTGCCAGCAGATTATTCTATAATTCACCCCTCCACTTT. Translation: CASRLFYNSPLHF.

The chain uses TRBV7-2 and TRBJ1-3; no firm D call. The germline V and J ends were trimmed by 5 bases and 4 bases, with 15 bases remaining between them. Germline CDR1 reads SGHTA; CDR2 reads FQGNSA. CDR3 length equals 15 residues. CDR3 sequence (DNA): TGTGCCAGCAGCGCCGAGGCTAATTCCGGAAACACCATATATTTT. Translating it yields CASSAEANSGNTIYF. Drawing the rest from reference TRBV7-2 and TRBJ1-3, the complete variable domain is GAGVSQSPSNKVTEKGKDVELRCDPISGHTALYWYRQSLGQGLEFLIYFQGNSAPDKSGLPSDRFSAERTGGSVSTLTIQRTQQEDSAVYLCASSAEANSGNTIYFGEGSWLTVV.

The chain combines TRBV9 with TRBJ2-3; 8 nucleotides agree with TRBD2. Germline V lookup: CDR1 SGDLS, CDR2 YYNGEE. This CDR3 has 18 residues. The V segment lost 4 bases and the J segment 0 bases; nucleotides outside the gene matches: 13. CDR3 nucleotides: TGTGCCAGCAGCCTTTCGCCGGCTAGCGGGTCTAGCACAGATACGCAGTATTTT. Translation gives CASSLSPASGSSTDTQYF.

V gene TRBV30 combines with J gene TRBJ1-4; 7 nucleotides align to TRBD1. The CDR3 covers 14 residues. The ends lost 3 bases at V and 3 bases at J; junction bases unmatched: 4. Germline CDR1 reads GTSNPN; CDR2 reads SVGIG (reference sequence). The CDR3 loop is CAWSTTGPNEKLFF. Written as DNA, the CDR3 is TGTGCCTGGAGCACGACAGGGCCTAATGAAAAACTGTTTTTT.

V usage is TRBV9 and J usage is TRBJ2-3, with D unresolved. V lost 0 bases and J lost 4, with 12 bases in between. The germline V gene has CDR1 SGDLS and CDR2 YYNGEE. This CDR3 comprises 15 residues. CDR3 sequence: CASSVATTPADTQYF. CDR3 DNA: TGTGCCAGCAGCGTAGCAACTACCCCAGCAGATACGCAGTATTTT.

This clone has just a few counts. The rearrangement joins TRBV7-9 to TRBJ1-1; perhaps TRBD1 as D (5 bases). CDR1 and CDR2 (germline): SEHNR, FQNEAQ (reference sequence). Trimming took 2 bases from V and 4 from J, leaving 14 bases between them. This CDR3 is built from 15 residues. In DNA form, the CDR3 reads TGTGCCAGCAGCTTAAGGTCGGGACTGGGCACTGAAGCTTTCTTT. As protein: CASSLRSGLGTEAFF.

The genes are TRBV7-2 and TRBJ2-1; a weak D match, TRBD2 (5 bases). Trimming removed 1 base from V and 4 bases from J, with 11 bases in between. The length of the CDR3 is 15 residues. Germline V CDR1 and CDR2: SGHTA, FQGNSA. The CDR3 nucleotides read TGTGCCAGCAGCTTAGTAGCCAGCGGTTACAATGAGCAGTTCTTC. Protein product: CASSLVASGYNEQFF.